This is a list of T cell receptor beta chains from one sample in a study of blood T cell repertoires in COVID-19. Some clones are missing from TCRdb's copy, which holds only in-frame ones; the method was immunoSEQ multiplex PCR. This table holds 200,000 to 250,000 clones, less than 85% found once. Input material: peripheral blood. The receptor set was obtained from a woman at least 80 years old with COVID-19, enrolled during active disease. Each CDR3 is given with its conserved first and last residue. A D gene is named only where the DNA matches it firmly. Clone size is stated in some rows and not others, as once, few, many or a class when expanded.

v_gene	j_gene	abundance	len	d_gene	CDR3nt	CDR3aa
TRBV7-9	TRBJ2-7	-	13	-	TGTGCCAGCAGCTTAGACAGTCGATACGAGCAGTACTTC	CASSLDSRYEQYF
TRBV6-1	TRBJ1-6	-	16	-	TGTGCCAGCAGTGAAGACCTAAGCTCCTATAATTCACCCCTCCACTTT	CASSEDLSSYNSPLHF
TRBV7-9	TRBJ2-1	-	13	TRBD2	TGTGCCAGCAGCTTCGGCGGGGGAGGTGAGCAGTTCTTC	CASSFGGGGEQFF
TRBV2	TRBJ1-4	-	15	TRBD1	TGTGCCAGCAGAGACAGGGTAGGCCTTAATGAAAAACTGTTTTTT	CASRDRVGLNEKLFF
TRBV19	TRBJ2-7	-	12	-	TGTGCCAGTAGCCGCGGCCCATACGAGCAGTACTTC	CASSRGPYEQYF
TRBV25-1	TRBJ1-1	once	13	TRBD1	TGTGCCAGCAGTTCGAGGGGGCGGACTGAAGCTTTCTTT	CASSSRGRTEAFF
TRBV5-1	TRBJ2-2	-	16	-	TGCGCCAGCAGCTTGGCCCAGGGCCACAACACCGGGGAGCTGTTTTTT	CASSLAQGHNTGELFF
TRBV9	TRBJ2-3	-	18	TRBD2	TGTGCCAGCAGCCCCGGTAGCGGGGGGGTCGCTAGCACAGATACGCAGTATTTT	CASSPGSGGVASTDTQYF
TRBV3-1/TRBV3-2	TRBJ1-4	-	15	-	TGTGCCAGCAGCTTCATCGGGACATCAGGAGAAAAACTGTTTTTT	CASSFIGTSGEKLFF
TRBV5-5	TRBJ1-6	few	14	TRBD1	TGTGCCAGCAGTTCCAACAGGGGGCGGGGACCCCTCCACTTT	CASSSNRGRGPLHF
TRBV6-6	TRBJ2-3	-	14	-	TGTGCCAGCAAGGACAGATCTAGCACAGATACGCAGTATTTT	CASKDRSSTDTQYF
TRBV3-1/TRBV3-2	TRBJ1-2	-	14	TRBD1	TGTGCCAGCAGCCGCGCCGGGACAGGGAGCGGCTACACCTTC	CASSRAGTGSGYTF
TRBV9	TRBJ1-4	once	15	-	TGTGCCAGCAGCGTAGAGGGGGGGCTTAATGAAAAACTGTTTTTT	CASSVEGGLNEKLFF
TRBV28	TRBJ1-2	-	14	-	TGTGCCAGCAGTTTAGGGGCAGTGATCTATGGCTACACCTTC	CASSLGAVIYGYTF
TRBV7-8	TRBJ2-5	-	12	-	TGTGCCAGCAGCCATCCTCTACGGGCCCAGTACTTC	CASSHPLRAQYF
TRBV2	TRBJ1-2	-	13	-	TGTGCCATCCTTCGAGGGGGGGCTGATGGCTACACCTTC	CAILRGGADGYTF
TRBV11-1	TRBJ1-1	-	16	TRBD1	TGTGCCAGCAGCCCCAGGACAGGACGGGGGAACACTGAAGCTTTCTTT	CASSPRTGRGNTEAFF
TRBV18	TRBJ1-6	-	16	-	TGTGCCAGCTCACCAGGGAGAAGCTCCTATAATTCACCCCTCCACTTT	CASSPGRSSYNSPLHF
TRBV21-1	TRBJ2-7	-	15	-	TGTGCCAGCAGCAAAGACGGGATTAGGCCGTACGAGCAGTACTTC	CASSKDGIRPYEQYF
TRBV7-9	TRBJ2-3	-	18	TRBD2	TGTGCCAGCAGCATCGGCGCCGGTGGGCAGGGAGGGACAGATACGCAGTATTTT	CASSIGAGGQGGTDTQYF
TRBV28	TRBJ1-5	-	14	-	TGTGCCAGCAGCTCTCAGAGGAGCAATCAGCCCCAGCATTTT	CASSSQRSNQPQHF
TRBV6-5	TRBJ1-6	-	16	-	TGTGCCAGCAGTTACGTCAACAGGAAGGATAATTCACCCCTCCACTTT	CASSYVNRKDNSPLHF